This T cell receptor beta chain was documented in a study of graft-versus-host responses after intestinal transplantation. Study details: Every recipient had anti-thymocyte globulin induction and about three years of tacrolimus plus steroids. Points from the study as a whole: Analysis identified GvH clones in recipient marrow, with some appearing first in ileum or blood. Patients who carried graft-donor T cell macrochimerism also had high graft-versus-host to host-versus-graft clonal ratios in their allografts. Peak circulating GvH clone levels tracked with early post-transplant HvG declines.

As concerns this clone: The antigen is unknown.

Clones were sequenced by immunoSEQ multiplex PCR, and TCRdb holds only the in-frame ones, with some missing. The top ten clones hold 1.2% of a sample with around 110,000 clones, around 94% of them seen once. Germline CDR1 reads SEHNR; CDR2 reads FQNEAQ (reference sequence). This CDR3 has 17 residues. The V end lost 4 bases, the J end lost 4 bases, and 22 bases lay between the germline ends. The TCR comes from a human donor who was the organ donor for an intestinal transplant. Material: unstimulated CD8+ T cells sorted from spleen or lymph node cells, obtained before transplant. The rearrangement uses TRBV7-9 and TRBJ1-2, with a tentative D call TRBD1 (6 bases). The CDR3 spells CASSSQVGGPKVYGYTF. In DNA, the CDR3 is TGTGCCAGCAGCTCCCAAGTTGGGGGGCCTAAGGTCTATGGCTACACCTTC.